This TCR beta chain appears in the sequencing data of a study of long-term antiretroviral therapy in people with HIV. Version v3.0 of the immunoSEQ assay ran at survey level. Sequencing was performed with immunoSEQ multiplex PCR; in TCRdb, only in-frame clones are kept and a portion is missing. The table has roughly 30,000 clones, more than 80% seen once; the top ten hold approximately 7.8%. Held in samples before DNA extraction were roughly 0.95-11 million cryopreserved PBMC. Material: unsorted PBMCs, obtained 0.3 years after starting antiretroviral therapy. This receptor was obtained from a middle-aged man with HIV.

CDR3 amino acids: CASSLTQGGFYEQYF. DNA for the CDR3: TGTGCCAGCAGCCTCACCCAGGGGGGTTTCTACGAGCAGTACTTC. This chain links TRBV11-2 with TRBJ2-7; tentative D call: TRBD1 (7 bases). The length of the CDR3 is 15 residues. The V end was cut by 5 bases, the J end by 3 bases, with 17 bases between. Germline loops: CDR1 SGHAT, CDR2 FQNNGV.